The clone carrying this TCR beta chain was detected ten times or more. Its specificity is not known. Deletions cut 5 bases from V and 5 bases from J, with 16 bases between. CDR1 SGHDT and CDR2 YYEEEE come from the germline V gene. The CDR3 length is 14 residues. These data originate in a study of T cells in Graves' hyperthyroidism and ophthalmopathy. About the research overall: At the time of initial diagnosis and before any treatment, peripheral blood was collected. Study-level findings and limits: Expanded thyroid clonotypes (above 0.001) were mostly also found in blood.

Ophthalmopathy patients all had a Clinical Activity Score of at least 3, a NOSPECS grade of at least 4 and disease under 3 months old. Used for diagnoses were clinical symptoms, serum thyroxine and TRAb, thyroid ultrasound and orbital computed tomography. Amplification targeted TCR beta CDR3 regions from RNA transcripts. Researchers ran a first-round RT-PCR on the TCR CDR3 using the HTBI primer set. From the multiplex PCR reads, TCRdb called clonotypes with MiXCR, one entry per CDR3 protein. The data show around 400,000 distinct CDR3 sequences, with about 16% seen just once and roughly a fifth held by the top ten.

This rearrangement joins TRBV5-6 to TRBJ1-1; D is uncertain. The material sequenced was blood. The TCR originated in a woman aged 60-75 years with Graves' ophthalmopathy. Written as DNA, the CDR3 is TGTGCCAGCAGGCTGGGTAGAGCCTGGACTGAAGCTTTCTTT. Encoded protein: CASRLGRAWTEAFF.